The 28 T cell receptor beta chains listed next were all sequenced from one sample in a study of blood T cells in healthy people across ages (dated by TCRdb to between 2014 and 2017). Receptor amplification or capture employed 5' RACE. Instrument used: Illumina HiSeq 2500. A second 7 to 11 cycle PCR used a sample-barcoded 5' primer and a J-beta primer mix. The raw public data were reprocessed by TCRdb itself: fastp quality trimming at Q25, MiXCR clonotype calling, in-frame beta chains only. Here each entry gathers all rows of one CDR3 protein and keeps the most common genes and DNA. This sample has more than 800,000 distinct CDR3 sequences in its table, and roughly 45% of those were observed once. The biggest ten clones account for under 20% of the sample. Material for sequencing was blood. These receptors all come from a woman in her sixties in good health.

This clonotype showed up many times. The chain couples TRBV29-1 to TRBJ2-3, with 10 bases fitting TRBD2. The CDR3 covers 14 residues. V lost 6 bases and J lost 1; bases outside the gene matches: 4. Germline V gives CDR1 SQVTM, CDR2 ANQGSEA. The CDR3 DNA reads TGCAGCGTGGCCGGGACTAGCGGCACAGATACGCAGTATTTT. Its protein is CSVAGTSGTDTQYF.

As for this clonotype: This may be a read error: a much more frequent sequence differs by one nucleotide. J is TRBJ2-1 and V is TRBV6-2 or TRBV6-3, with D possibly being TRBD1 (6 bases). The CDR3 is 13 residues long. CDR1 is MNHEY and CDR2 is SVGEGT in the germline V gene. V was trimmed by 6 bases and J by 13 bases, leaving 19 bases between them. This CDR3 reads CASSGQPMETQFF. The CDR3 bases are TGTGCCAGCAGCGGACAGCCGATGGAGACCCAGTTCTTC.

The CDR3 here is CAISELGLAGGNEQFF. The CDR3 bases are TGTGCCATCAGTGAGTTAGGACTAGCGGGAGGGAATGAGCAGTTCTTC. V gene TRBV10-3 combines with J gene TRBJ2-1; 15 bases align to TRBD2. Germline V gives CDR1 ENHRY, CDR2 SYGVKD. V was clipped by 1 base and J by 7 bases; unmatched bases: 2. This CDR3 contains 16 residues.

The chain carries TRBV10-3 and TRBJ2-4; unclear D gene. The length of the CDR3 is 13 residues. Deletions cut 0 bases from V and 8 bases from J, with 8 bases between. Germline V gene lookup returns CDR1 ENHRY and CDR2 SYGVKD. CDR3 sequence (DNA): TGTGCCATCAGTGAGTCGAGTCTGGACATTCAGTACTTC. Translating it yields CAISESSLDIQYF.

The genes are TRBV15 and TRBJ2-7, with TRBD1 matching over 8 bases. The assigned J gene may be wrong: the sequence end matches TRBJ2-5 better. The CDR3 has 15 residues. The germline gives CDR1 LNHNV, CDR2 YYDKDF (reference sequence). The CDR3 DNA reads TGTGCCACCAGCAGAGAAGGACAGGGAGAGGAGACCCAGTACTTC. Translated: CATSREGQGEETQYF.

The genes are TRBV7-8 and TRBJ2-3; 9 nucleotides agree with TRBD2. The CDR3 is made up of 16 amino acids. V gave up 2 bases and J gave up 4 bases; unmatched junction bases: 7. Germline V CDR1 and CDR2: SGHVS, FQNEAQ. CDR3 sequence (DNA): TGTGCCAGCAGCTTACGAAAGCGGGAGGCGCCAGATACGCAGTATTTT. This translates into CASSLRKREAPDTQYF.

The genes are TRBV20-1 and TRBJ2-3, with 9 nucleotides matching TRBD2. The CDR3 is made up of 15 amino acids. J gave up 2 bases and V 3 bases, and 6 bases lay outside the gene matches. The V gene's germline CDR1 is DFQATT and CDR2 SNEGSKA (reference sequence). CDR3 nucleotides: TGCAGTGCTAGTCGGGCTAGCGGGAACACAGATACGCAGTATTTT. Translating gives CSASRASGNTDTQYF.

The genes are TRBV28 and TRBJ2-6, with 9 bases identical to TRBD1. Germline values: CDR1 MDHEN, CDR2 SYDVKM. The CDR3 is 17 amino acids. Trimming cost V 6 bases and J 0 bases; bases outside gene matches: 6. The CDR3 loop is CASSSGTGYSGANVLTF. CDR3 nucleotides: TGTGCCAGCAGCTCCGGGACAGGGTACTCTGGGGCCAACGTCCTGACTTTC.

There are a few counts of this clonotype. This chain joins TRBV2 and TRBJ1-2, with D perhaps matching TRBD1 (5 bases). Trimming stripped 2 bases from V and 2 bases from J, with 6 bases between. From germline, CDR1 is SNHLY and CDR2 FYNNEI. This CDR3 spans 13 amino acids. CDR3 in amino acids: CASSERGNYGYTF. As DNA, the CDR3 is TGTGCCAGCAGTGAAAGGGGCAACTATGGCTACACCTTC.

This clonotype was found a few times. The chain joins TRBV6-1 to TRBJ2-5; D remains ambiguous. Germline assignment: CDR1 MNHNS and CDR2 SASEGT. The length of the CDR3 is 12 residues. Trimming removed 4 bases from V and 4 bases from J, with 7 bases in between. CDR3 DNA sequence: TGTGCCAGCAGTGGGGGAAGAGAGACCCAGTACTTC. Its translation: CASSGGRETQYF.

The chain joins TRBV20-1 to TRBJ2-5, with D possibly matching TRBD1 (6 bases). The end of the DNA fits TRBJ2-7 better, so the J call may be wrong. The germline V gene has CDR1 DFQATT and CDR2 SNEGSKA (reference sequence). The CDR3 sequence is 15 residues long. DNA of the CDR3: TGCAGTGCTAGAGATGAATCTGGGACACCTTACGAGCAGTACTTC. Protein sequence: CSARDESGTPYEQYF.

The gene calls are TRBV7-6 and TRBJ2-5; 7 nucleotides agree with TRBD2. The CDR3 is 17 residues long. CDR1 SGHVS and CDR2 FNYEAQ come from the germline V gene. V trimming: 4 bases; J trimming: 4 bases; junction bases outside the gene matches: 15. The CDR3 DNA follows: TGTGCCAGCAGCTCGGATTGGCCCGGAAGGGAGGGAGAGACCCAGTACTTC. It translates to CASSSDWPGREGETQYF.

The gene calls are TRBV20-1 and TRBJ2-3; D may be TRBD2 (5 bases). Germline V gene lookup returns CDR1 DFQATT and CDR2 SNEGSKA (reference sequence). CDR3 length: 16 residues. Trimming took off 4 bases at V and 0 bases at J, with 17 bases between the two ends. CDR3 loop: CSATTFTRQSTDTQYF. CDR3 in DNA: TGCAGTGCTACAACTTTCACTAGACAAAGCACAGATACGCAGTATTTT.

V and J are TRBV10-3 and TRBJ2-1, with 8 bases identical to TRBD1. CDR1 is ENHRY, CDR2 SYGVKD, per germline. The CDR3 loop spans 15 amino acids. With V trimmed by 5 bases and J by 0 bases, 3 bases remained unmatched. The CDR3 coding sequence is TGTGCCATCAGTAGTACAGGGGGCTCCTACAATGAGCAGTTCTTC. It encodes CAISSTGGSYNEQFF.

This chain uses TRBV11-1 with TRBJ2-1, with 11 bases fitting TRBD2. The CDR3 length is 17 residues. V trimming: 1 base; J trimming: 3 bases; junction bases outside the gene matches: 5. The germline V gene encodes CDR1 SGHAT and CDR2 FQDESV (reference sequence). In DNA form, the CDR3 reads TGTGCCAGCAGCTTAGTTTCAGGGACTAGCGGCTACAATGAGCAGTTCTTC. Protein: CASSLVSGTSGYNEQFF.

V is TRBV27 and J is TRBJ1-2; D is uncertain. Germline loops: CDR1 MNHEY, CDR2 SMNVEV (reference sequence). The V end was cut by 6 bases, the J end by 8 bases, with 19 bases between. The CDR3 consists of 14 residues. CDR3 nucleotide sequence: TGTGCCAGCAGCCAAGTTCTTGGTGGAGCAGGCTACACCTTC. It encodes CASSQVLGGAGYTF.

The V and J genes are TRBV5-6 and TRBJ2-5; unclear D gene. CDR1 and CDR2 from the germline V gene are SGHDT and YYEEEE. CDR3 length: 14 residues. The V end was cut by 0 bases, the J end by 1 base, with 7 bases between. The CDR3 DNA sequence: TGTGCCAGCAGCTTGGGACATTTCCAAGAGACCCAGTACTTC. Its protein is CASSLGHFQETQYF.

This chain links TRBV27 with TRBJ2-7; D not resolved. The CDR3 sequence is 14 residues long. Trimming took off 5 bases at V and 1 base at J, with 12 bases between the two ends. Germline assignment: CDR1 MNHEY and CDR2 SMNVEV (reference sequence). The CDR3: CASSNGPLSYEQYF. The CDR3 nucleotides are TGTGCCAGCAGTAACGGACCCCTTTCCTACGAGCAGTACTTC.

This sequence joins TRBV27 and TRBJ2-1; D possibly uses TRBD1 or TRBD2 (5 bases each). The length of the CDR3 is 15 residues. Looked up from germline, CDR1 is MNHEY and CDR2 is SMNVEV (reference sequence). V shed 2 bases and J shed 5 bases, with 13 bases lying between them. CDR3 residues: CASSLGTVLHNEQFF. In nucleotides, the CDR3 is TGTGCCAGCAGTTTAGGGACGGTTCTTCACAATGAGCAGTTCTTC.

The chain joins TRBV7-3 to TRBJ2-7; D is uncertain. Germline values: CDR1 SGHTA, CDR2 FQGTGA. This CDR3 region has 14 residues. V dropped 4 bases and J dropped 7 bases, with 17 bases sitting between them. The CDR3 DNA reads TGTGCCAGCAGCTACCACGGTCCGAATGGGGAGCAGTACTTC. Translation: CASSYHGPNGEQYF. Drawing the rest from reference TRBV7-3 and TRBJ2-7, the complete variable domain is GAGVSQTPSNKVTEKGKYVELRCDPISGHTALYWYRQSLGQGPEFLIYFQGTGAADDSGLPNDRFFAVRPEGSVSTLKIQRTERGDSAVYLCASSYHGPNGEQYFGPGTRLTVT.

This clonotype was counted ten times or more. The chain is built from TRBV20-1 and TRBJ2-5; 8 bases are shared with TRBD1. This CDR3 is 12 amino acids long. The germline CDR1 and CDR2 sequences are DFQATT and SNEGSKA (reference sequence). CDR3 bases: TGCAGCGCAAGGACAGGGAGGGAGACCCAGTACTTC. Protein sequence: CSARTGRETQYF.

This clonotype turned up a few times. V is TRBV11-2 and J is TRBJ2-3, with D perhaps matching TRBD2 (6 bases). The CDR3 loop spans 15 amino acids. Germline V gene lookup returns CDR1 SGHAT and CDR2 FQNNGV. Deletions cut 9 bases from V and 0 bases from J, with 16 bases between. The CDR3 DNA sequence: TGTGCCAGTCTCCCCCGGGAGTATAGCACAGATACGCAGTATTTT. This sequence encodes CASLPREYSTDTQYF.

The rearrangement uses TRBV29-1 and TRBJ2-1; 9 bases map to TRBD1. CDR3 size: 15 residues. V shed 4 bases, J shed 6 bases, and the junction held 10 bases outside the gene matches. CDR1 and CDR2 (germline): SQVTM, ANQGSEA. CDR3 sequence reads: CSVVGSRGQGNEQFF. The DNA for the CDR3 is TGCAGCGTTGTCGGGTCTCGGGGACAGGGCAATGAGCAGTTCTTC.

This clonotype has just a few counts. V gene TRBV29-1 combines with J gene TRBJ1-4; 8 nucleotides align to TRBD1. The CDR3 length is 14 residues. Losses at the gene ends were 5 bases for V and 3 bases for J; bases not matched to a gene: 5. The germline V gene has CDR1 SQVTM and CDR2 ANQGSEA. The CDR3 DNA reads as TGCAGCGTTCAGGGGGCGCCGGCTAATGAAAAACTGTTTTTT. Translation: CSVQGAPANEKLFF.

The J gene is TRBJ2-4, the V gene TRBV6-2 or TRBV6-3; D possibly uses TRBD1 or TRBD2 (5 bases each). The assigned J gene may be wrong: the sequence end matches TRBJ2-7 better. CDR1 is MNHEY, CDR2 SVGEGT, per germline. This CDR3 spans 14 amino acids. The CDR3 region has the DNA TGTGCCAGCAGTTATCGGGGCAGGGTTTTCGAGCAGTACTTC. Its translation is CASSYRGRVFEQYF.

The chain recombines TRBV7-9 with TRBJ1-2, with D uncertain. Germline V gives CDR1 SEHNR, CDR2 FQNEAQ (reference sequence). The CDR3 contains 12 residues. V was pared by 3 bases and J by 7 bases, with 9 bases between. The CDR3 coding sequence is TGTGCCAGCAGCTTGGGCAGCTGTGGCTACACCTTC. Encoded protein: CASSLGSCGYTF.

The chain employs TRBV27 and TRBJ2-5, with TRBD2 identical over 11 bases. Trimming removed 3 bases from V and 11 bases from J; junction bases left unmatched: 8. The CDR3 runs 14 residues. Germline-derived CDR1 and CDR2 are MNHEY and SMNVEV (reference sequence). The CDR3, as DNA: TGTGCCAGCAGTTTGGCTAGCGGGGGGTTGGAGCAGTACTTC. Its protein product is CASSLASGGLEQYF.

At least ten counts were recorded for this clonotype. The chain is built from TRBV6-1 and TRBJ2-1; maybe TRBD2 (5 bases). Trimming shortened V by 2 bases and J by 0 bases, and 17 bases separated the two germline ends. Germline CDR1 MNHNS, CDR2 SASEGT. This CDR3 spans 18 amino acids. The DNA of the CDR3 is TGTGCCAGCAGTGAACTACCTGCTGGAGGCAGCTCCTACAATGAGCAGTTCTTC. Protein: CASSELPAGGSSYNEQFF.